This is a list of T cell receptor beta chains from one sample in a study of blood T cell repertoires in COVID-19. Profiled with immunoSEQ multiplex PCR; TCRdb holds only in-frame clones, not every one. The table has approximately 180,000 clones, around nine tenths seen once. The sample comprised peripheral blood. These receptors were collected from a man in his 60s with active or convalescent COVID-19. Each CDR3 is given with its conserved first and last residue. The D gene is left open where the match is weak. Only part of the rows carry a size: once, few, many, or a class if the clone is expanded.

CDR3 DNA | CDR3 protein | J gene | clone size | V gene | D gene
TGTGCCAGCAGTTTGAGCGGGGTCGATGAGCAGTTCTTC | CASSLSGVDEQFF | TRBJ2-1 | . | TRBV9 | TRBD2
TGTGCCAGCAGCGCCTACGGGACAGCCTCTTATGGCTACACCTTC | CASSAYGTASYGYTF | TRBJ1-2 | once | TRBV21-1 | .
TGCGCCAGCAGCCAAGATCCTGTTAGGACTTTCAATCAGCCCCAGCATTTT | CASSQDPVRTFNQPQHF | TRBJ1-5 | . | TRBV4-1 | .
TGTGCCTGGAGTTCGGAGAGGGACACCGGGGAGCTGTTTTTT | CAWSSERDTGELFF | TRBJ2-2 | . | TRBV30 | .
TGTGCCAGCAGTACTACTCCCATTGGCTACGAGCAGTACTTC | CASSTTPIGYEQYF | TRBJ2-7 | . | TRBV2 | .
TGTGCCAGCAGCTTAGGTAGCGGGGGGGCTATTGAGCAGTTCTTC | CASSLGSGGAIEQFF | TRBJ2-1 | . | TRBV11-3 | TRBD2
TGTGCCTGGAGTAGTTATTTTCTAGCGGGATCCCAAGAGACCCAGTACTTC | CAWSSYFLAGSQETQYF | TRBJ2-5 | . | TRBV30 | TRBD2
TGTGCCAGCAGCCAGCCTGAGGGACACCAGCCCCAGCATTTT | CASSQPEGHQPQHF | TRBJ1-5 | . | TRBV4-2 | .
TGTGCCAGCATAGAGGGGGCAGGGGGCCGCTATGGCTACACCTTC | CASIEGAGGRYGYTF | TRBJ1-2 | . | TRBV6-5 | TRBD1
TGTGCCAGCAGTGGACTCGGGGGGGCCGGCGAGACCCAGTACTTC | CASSGLGGAGETQYF | TRBJ2-5 | . | TRBV2 | TRBD2
TGTGCCAGTACCTACCGGGGCGGGGGAGAAGAGACCCAGTACTTC | CASTYRGGGEETQYF | TRBJ2-5 | . | TRBV19 | TRBD2
TGCGCCAGCAGCTTGGGACAGGGGGTATCAGATACGCAGTATTTT | CASSLGQGVSDTQYF | TRBJ2-3 | . | TRBV5-1 | TRBD1
TGTAGCACCAGGGCCCCCACAGATACGCAGTATTTT | CSTRAPTDTQYF | TRBJ2-3 | . | TRBV19 | .
TGCGCCAGCAGCCCCAACCCAGGGGACACCCTGAACACTGAAGCTTTCTTT | CASSPNPGDTLNTEAFF | TRBJ1-1 | . | TRBV5-1 | .
TGTGCCAGCAGCCGGGACAGGGAAGAGACCCAGTACTTC | CASSRDREETQYF | TRBJ2-5 | . | TRBV7-3 | TRBD1
TGTGCCAGCAGCCAAGGTAGGACTAGCTCCTACAATGAGCAGTTCTTC | CASSQGRTSSYNEQFF | TRBJ2-1 | . | TRBV3-1/TRBV3-2 | TRBD2
TGCGCCAGCAGTGAGACAGGGAACACTGAAGCTTTCTTT | CASSETGNTEAFF | TRBJ1-1 | . | TRBV10-1 | .
TGCAGCGCGCGGGGAAACACCGGGGAGCTGTTTTTT | CSARGNTGELFF | TRBJ2-2 | . | TRBV29-1 | .
TGTGCCAGCAGCTTAGGACCAGGGGGGAATGAGCAGTTCTTC | CASSLGPGGNEQFF | TRBJ2-1 | . | TRBV7-3 | .
TGCGCCAGCAGCACTGGACAGCTGATGCGATATGGCTACACCTTC | CASSTGQLMRYGYTF | TRBJ1-2 | . | TRBV5-1 | .
TGTGCCAGCAGCGTAGGCGGGGCCCTCAATGAGCAGTTCTTC | CASSVGGALNEQFF | TRBJ2-1 | once | TRBV9 | .
TGTGCCACCAGTGACAGAATAGGGGGCACAGATACGCAGTATTTT | CATSDRIGGTDTQYF | TRBJ2-3 | . | TRBV24-1 | .
TGTGCCAGCAGCGCGTCAGGGCCCCCTCGGCCAGATACGCAGTATTTT | CASSASGPPRPDTQYF | TRBJ2-3 | . | TRBV7-6 | .
TGCAGCGTTGAAGAGGGACAGGGATCACCCCTCCACTTT | CSVEEGQGSPLHF | TRBJ1-6 | . | TRBV29-1 | TRBD1
TGTGCCAGCAGCGGCGGGGGGCAGAACACCGGGGAGCTGTTTTTT | CASSGGGQNTGELFF | TRBJ2-2 | . | TRBV5-4 | TRBD2
TGTGCCAGCAGCTTAACGGGCGGGACTTCTGTCCAGTACTTC | CASSLTGGTSVQYF | TRBJ2-5 | . | TRBV7-3 | .
TGTGCCAGCAGTGACTACAGGGGGCGCAATGAAAAACTGTTTTTT | CASSDYRGRNEKLFF | TRBJ1-4 | . | TRBV6-4 | TRBD1
TGTGCCAGCAGCTTGCTTCCAGGGGGCGATGGCTACACCTTC | CASSLLPGGDGYTF | TRBJ1-2 | once | TRBV5-5 | TRBD1
TGTGCCAGCAGTTTAGGGGACAGGGGACCCTATAATTCACCCCTCCACTTT | CASSLGDRGPYNSPLHF | TRBJ1-6 | . | TRBV27 | TRBD1
TGTGCCAGCAGCTCGAGATGGGCGAACTATGGCTACACCTTC | CASSSRWANYGYTF | TRBJ1-2 | . | TRBV3-1/TRBV3-2 | .
TGTGCCAGCAGTGACTCTGGCAGATCCAATTCACCCCTCCACTTT | CASSDSGRSNSPLHF | TRBJ1-6 | . | TRBV6-4 | .
TGTGCCACCACACAAGGGGACACAGATACGCAGTATTTT | CATTQGDTDTQYF | TRBJ2-3 | . | TRBV24-1 | .
TGTGCCAGCAGCCAGGGGGCAGATACGCAGTATTTT | CASSQGADTQYF | TRBJ2-3 | . | TRBV6-5 | TRBD1
TGTGCCTGGAGTGCAGGGACAGATACGCAGTATTTT | CAWSAGTDTQYF | TRBJ2-3 | once | TRBV30 | .
TGCGCCAGCAGCCTATTCGGGACTAGCGGGTACGAGCAGTACTTC | CASSLFGTSGYEQYF | TRBJ2-7 | few | TRBV4-1 | TRBD2
TGCGCCAGCAGCCAAGATAGGGAGGGGCTAGCGGGGGGAAACGAGCAGTACTTC | CASSQDREGLAGGNEQYF | TRBJ2-7 | once | TRBV4-1 | TRBD2
TGTGCCACCGGTCCAAAGGGGTACGGGAATCAGCCCCAGCATTTT | CATGPKGYGNQPQHF | TRBJ1-5 | . | TRBV6-5 | .
TGTGCCAGCAGCCAATCGCTAGTAGCAGATACGCAGTATTTT | CASSQSLVADTQYF | TRBJ2-3 | . | TRBV3-1/TRBV3-2 | .
TGTGCCAGCAACTTCCTCCGCGGACTAGCGGTCCAAGAGACCCAGTACTTC | CASNFLRGLAVQETQYF | TRBJ2-5 | . | TRBV7-8 | TRBD2
TGTGCCAGCTCACCACGTGGAGGAGACACTGAAGCTTTCTTT | CASSPRGGDTEAFF | TRBJ1-1 | . | TRBV18 | .
TGCGCCAGCAGCGTCGCGACAGTTTCACCCTACGAGCAGTACTTC | CASSVATVSPYEQYF | TRBJ2-7 | few | TRBV4-1 | .
TGTGCCAGCAGCCTCCTTTGGACCGCGAGGGGGAGCCTAAACCACCATCATTCACCCCTCCACTTT | CASSLLWTARGSLNHHHSPLHF | TRBJ1-6 | . | TRBV7-3 | .
TGTGCCACCACCATACAGCCCTCCTACGAGCAGTACTTC | CATTIQPSYEQYF | TRBJ2-7 | . | TRBV2 | .
TGTGCCAGCTCACCTGCCGGGACAGGAGCCGAGCAGTACTTC | CASSPAGTGAEQYF | TRBJ2-7 | . | TRBV18 | TRBD1
TGTGCCAGCAGCGGATGGGCGTTTACTAACTATGGCTACACCTTC | CASSGWAFTNYGYTF | TRBJ1-2 | . | TRBV7-8 | .
TGTGCCAGCAGCCAATGGACCCGAGGGGCCAAAAACATTCAGTACTTC | CASSQWTRGAKNIQYF | TRBJ2-4 | . | TRBV3-1/TRBV3-2 | .
TGTGCCAGCAGTGAATGGTTCGGTCTAGCGGGGATTCAAGAGACCCAGTACTTC | CASSEWFGLAGIQETQYF | TRBJ2-5 | few | TRBV6-1 | TRBD2
TGTGCCAGCAGCTTGGTTAGGCAGGGAGGAACCGGGGAGCTGTTTTTT | CASSLVRQGGTGELFF | TRBJ2-2 | . | TRBV5-4 | .